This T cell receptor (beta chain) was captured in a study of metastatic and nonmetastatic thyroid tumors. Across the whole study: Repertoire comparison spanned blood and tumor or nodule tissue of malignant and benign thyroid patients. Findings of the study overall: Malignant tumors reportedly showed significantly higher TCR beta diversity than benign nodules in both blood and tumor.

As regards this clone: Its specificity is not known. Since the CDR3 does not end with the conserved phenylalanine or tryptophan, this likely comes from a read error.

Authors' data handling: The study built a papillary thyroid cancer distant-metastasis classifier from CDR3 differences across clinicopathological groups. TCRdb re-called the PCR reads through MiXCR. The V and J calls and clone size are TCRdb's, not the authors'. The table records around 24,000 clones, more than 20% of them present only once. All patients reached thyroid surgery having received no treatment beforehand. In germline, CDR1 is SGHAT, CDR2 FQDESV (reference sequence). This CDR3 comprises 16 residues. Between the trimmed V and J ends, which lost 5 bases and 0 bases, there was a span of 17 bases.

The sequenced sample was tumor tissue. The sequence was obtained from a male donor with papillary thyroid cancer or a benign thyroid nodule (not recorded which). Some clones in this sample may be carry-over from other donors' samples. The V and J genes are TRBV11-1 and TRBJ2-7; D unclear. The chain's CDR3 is CASSPAPHVSSYEQYL. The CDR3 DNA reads TGTGCCAGCAGCCCGGCCCCCCACGTGAGCTCCTACGAGCAGTACCTC.